This TCR beta chain was sequenced during a study of blood T cell repertoires in COVID-19. This clone was recorded only once. V lost 2 bases to trimming and J lost 5 bases, with 9 bases between them. This CDR3 spans 13 amino acids. Assay: immunoSEQ multiplex PCR; the TCRdb copy retains only in-frame clones and omits some. The data hold about 35,000 clones, with approximately 82% observed a single time. V is TRBV12-3 or TRBV12-4 and J is TRBJ1-1; perhaps TRBD1 as D (5 bases). What was sequenced was peripheral blood. The TCR comes from a man aged 80 or over with active or convalescent COVID-19. CDR3 loop: CASSLMGGTEAFF. The CDR3 DNA reads as TGTGCCAGCAGTTTAATGGGGGGAACTGAAGCTTTCTTT.